These T cell receptor beta chains were read from a single sample in a study of vaccination effects on CD4 cells after COVID-19. No antigen has been identified for these receptors. Profiled with immunoSEQ multiplex PCR; TCRdb holds only in-frame clones, not every one. Found here are around 50,000 clones, about four fifths of them singletons; the top ten hold roughly 5.2%. The sequenced sample was CD4+ T cells from PBMCs cultured without peptide, obtained after COVID-19 vaccination. The receptors here all came from a human donor who had a prior SARS-CoV-2 infection. Both conserved end residues are trimmed from each CDR3.

V gene: TRBV2; CDR3 protein: ASSPRMGQGYGYT
V gene: TRBV5-6; CDR3 protein: ASSFWTTISGNTIY
V gene: TRBV11-3; CDR3 protein: ASSLGAAGSGETQY
V gene: TRBV7-3; CDR3 protein: ASSPRTSGSPYNEQF
V gene: TRBV15; CDR3 protein: ATSPQGGQAFSGNTIY
V gene: TRBV3-1/TRBV3-2; CDR3 protein: ASSGQVDGYT
V gene: TRBV6-5; CDR3 protein: ASSIQGAGELF
V gene: TRBV7-9; CDR3 protein: ASSLGLYGYT
V gene: TRBV5-1; CDR3 protein: ASSYVRGLNQPQH
V gene: TRBV4-1; CDR3 protein: ASSRDGRDEQY
V gene: TRBV10-3; CDR3 protein: ATSDKSNQPQH
V gene: TRBV28; CDR3 protein: ASSTPGQGKHEQF
V gene: TRBV30; CDR3 protein: AWSNRYGYT
V gene: TRBV30; CDR3 protein: AWSSAGTGRTEAF
V gene: TRBV7-6; CDR3 protein: ASSLEPSGRLTQY
V gene: TRBV2; CDR3 protein: ASSAWGGNTEAF
V gene: TRBV6-1; CDR3 protein: ASSEGLRDRGYEQY
V gene: TRBV7-9; CDR3 protein: ASRDDGTANEKLF
V gene: TRBV9; CDR3 protein: ASSTAPQDEQF
V gene: TRBV28; CDR3 protein: ASSLPAGTGVGEQY
V gene: TRBV5-1; CDR3 protein: ASSFDPEGRETQY
V gene: TRBV3-1/TRBV3-2; CDR3 protein: ASSDQNTGELF
V gene: TRBV10-3; CDR3 protein: AISGSLAQANTGELF
V gene: TRBV19; CDR3 protein: ASSIGAGGTNTEAF
V gene: TRBV5-1; CDR3 protein: ASSLVGPGETQY